This T cell receptor (beta chain) was identified during a study of human CD4 T cells and Enterobacteriaceae. This clone was detected a few times. This table comes from immunoSEQ multiplex PCR, and its TCRdb copy is limited to in-frame clones, with some not included. This sample has tens of thousands of clones, with approximately 84% found just once. All CD4+ cells other than CD45RA+CCR7+CD95- naive cells were sorted as memory, over 98% pure. The V gene's germline CDR1 is DFQATT and CDR2 SNEGSKA (reference sequence). This CDR3 has 11 residues. V was pared by 3 bases and J by 7 bases, with 6 bases between.

The sequence was obtained from a human donor in good health. What was sequenced was memory CD4+ T cells from blood. The chain joins TRBV20-1 to TRBJ1-4; D remains unclear. This CDR3 is CSASLGEKLFF. The CDR3 DNA reads as TGCAGTGCTAGTCTGGGTGAAAAACTGTTTTTT.